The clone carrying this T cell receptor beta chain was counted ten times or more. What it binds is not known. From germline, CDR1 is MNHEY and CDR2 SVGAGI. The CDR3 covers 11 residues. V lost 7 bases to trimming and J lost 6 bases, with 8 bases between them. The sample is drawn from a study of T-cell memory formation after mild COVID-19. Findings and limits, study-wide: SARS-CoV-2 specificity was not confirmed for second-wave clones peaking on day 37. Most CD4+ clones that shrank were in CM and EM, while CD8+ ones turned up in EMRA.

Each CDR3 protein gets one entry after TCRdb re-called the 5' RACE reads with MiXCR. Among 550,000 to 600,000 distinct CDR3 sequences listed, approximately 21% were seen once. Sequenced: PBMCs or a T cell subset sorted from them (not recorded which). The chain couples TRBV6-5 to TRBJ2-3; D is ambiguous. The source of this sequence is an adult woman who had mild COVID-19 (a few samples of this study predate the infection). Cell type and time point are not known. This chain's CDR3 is CASTRADTQYF. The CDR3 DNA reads TGTGCCAGCACTCGAGCGGATACGCAGTATTTT.